Only a few counts were recorded for the clone carrying this TCR beta chain. Its antigen is not known. Via MiXCR, TCRdb re-called the 5' RACE reads, giving one row per CDR3 protein. This repertoire shows fewer than 550,000 distinct CDR3 sequences, roughly an eighth found once; its top ten account for approximately 0.98%. The data are from a study of identical twins. General observations from the study: Clonotypes of the beta chain that were abundant in cord blood carried fewer insertions (memory repertoires showed none).

Another study also made use of these data, one on yellow fever vaccine responses in identical twins.

This clonotype was sampled from a woman aged 18-29 years in good health. The source material was CD4+ T cells sorted from blood.

The CDR3 loop reads CSAEGDRETQYF. The CDR3 DNA reads TGCAGTGCTGAGGGGGACCGGGAGACCCAGTACTTC. The rearrangement links TRBV20-1 to TRBJ2-5, with TRBD1 as a possible D gene (6 bases). The CDR3 totals 12 residues. Germline-derived CDR1 and CDR2 are DFQATT and SNEGSKA (reference sequence). Trimming stripped 5 bases from V and 5 bases from J, with 12 bases between.